The next 10 T cell receptor beta chains were all read from a single sample in a study of T cell responses to AZD1222 COVID-19 vaccine. Generated by immunoSEQ multiplex PCR, the TCRdb table keeps only in-frame clones and is missing some. The sample includes 150,000 to 200,000 clones, 93% of them seen just once. The sample consisted of peripheral blood, taken on day 0 of AZD1222 vaccination. The receptors shown here come from an adult in good health.

The chain has TRBV6-5 and TRBJ2-5; no definite D call. Per the germline V gene, CDR1 is MNHEY and CDR2 is SVGAGI. The ends were cut back, 0 bases at V and 5 bases at J, with 7 bases in the middle. This CDR3 comprises 13 residues. The CDR3 sequence: CASSYSVGETQYF. In DNA form, the CDR3 reads TGTGCCAGCAGTTACTCAGTGGGGGAGACCCAGTACTTC.

V gene TRBV5-1 combines with J gene TRBJ1-2; 9 bases align to TRBD1. This CDR3 region has 18 residues. Germline trimming cut 4 bases from V and 1 base from J; bases unmatched to any gene: 14. Germline V gene lookup returns CDR1 SGHRS and CDR2 YFSETQ. The CDR3 spells CASSHLQGALAYNYGYTF. The CDR3 DNA reads as TGCGCCAGCAGCCACCTACAGGGGGCCCTGGCCTATAACTATGGCTACACCTTC.

CDR3: CASSVGTGSYNEQFF. CDR3 bases: TGTGCCAGCAGTGTCGGGACAGGGTCCTACAATGAGCAGTTCTTC. This rearrangement joins TRBV6-4 to TRBJ2-1, with TRBD1 matching 9 bases. The trim removed 4 bases at V and 1 base at J, leaving 2 bases unmatched. From germline, CDR1 is MRHNA and CDR2 SNTAGT. The CDR3 contains 15 residues.

This chain connects TRBV11-3 to TRBJ2-3; possibly TRBD1 for D (5 bases). Trimming took 5 bases from V and 11 from J, leaving 17 bases between them. Germline CDR1 and CDR2: SGHNT and YENEEA. The length of the CDR3 is 13 residues. In nucleotides, the CDR3 is TGTGCCAGCAGCCCAGGCGACAGTAGGGTGCAGTATTTT. This gives the protein CASSPGDSRVQYF.

This clone has a handful of counts. The chain links TRBV11-1 to TRBJ1-2; 9 bases align to TRBD1. Germline CDR1 and CDR2: SGHAT and FQDESV (reference sequence). CDR3 length equals 15 residues. V shed 5 bases and J 2 bases; nucleotides not matched to a gene: 6. The CDR3 DNA reads as TGTGCCAGCAGCCAACTCGACAGGGGGAACTATGGCTACACCTTC. Protein: CASSQLDRGNYGYTF.

The chain is built from TRBV2 and TRBJ2-1; D perhaps matches TRBD1 (6 bases). V lost 7 bases and J 5 bases, leaving 15 bases between the germline ends. The CDR3 is made up of 14 amino acids. From germline, CDR1 is SNHLY and CDR2 FYNNEI. CDR3 loop: CASTPRQDNNEQFF. CDR3 DNA: TGTGCCAGCACACCAAGACAGGATAACAATGAGCAGTTCTTC.

The chain has TRBV18 and TRBJ2-2; D gene ambiguous. The CDR3 consists of 13 residues. Germline V gives CDR1 KGHSH, CDR2 LQKENI. Trimming took 1 base from V and 7 from J, leaving 7 bases between them. CDR3 amino acids: CASSPRAYGELFF. The CDR3, as DNA: TGTGCCAGCTCACCACGGGCCTACGGGGAGCTGTTTTTT.

This chain uses TRBV19 with TRBJ1-2; weak D call: TRBD1 (5 bases). CDR3 size: 14 residues. Germline V gives CDR1 LNHDA, CDR2 SQIVND (reference sequence). Deletions cut 3 bases from V and 8 bases from J, with 16 bases between. CDR3 in amino acids: CASSIAQAVWGYTF. DNA for the CDR3: TGTGCCAGTAGTATTGCACAGGCGGTTTGGGGCTACACCTTC.

The chain is built from TRBV6-4 and TRBJ2-6; D not certain. Germline lookup yields CDR1 MRHNA and CDR2 SNTAGT. The germline V and J ends were trimmed by 5 bases and 2 bases, with 13 bases remaining between them. The CDR3 spans 16 residues. The CDR3 nucleotides are TGTGCCAGCAGTCCGGCCCCAGGAGCTGGGGCCAACGTCCTGACTTTC. As protein: CASSPAPGAGANVLTF.

The chain couples TRBV7-9 to TRBJ2-3, with 12 bases fitting TRBD2. The V gene end was trimmed by 5 bases and the J gene end by 4 bases; junction bases not matched to a gene: 7. The CDR3 spans 16 residues. The germline V gene has CDR1 SEHNR and CDR2 FQNEAQ (reference sequence). For the CDR3, the DNA is TGTGCCAGCAGCGGACGACTAGCGGGAGAGGCAGATACGCAGTATTTT. Translating gives CASSGRLAGEADTQYF.